Listed below are T cell receptor beta chains from one sample, sequenced in a study of memory CD4+ T cells and cytomegalovirus serostatus. Libraries were prepared by immunoSEQ multiplex PCR; TCRdb keeps only in-frame clonotypes and omits some of them. The table records about 82,000 clones, approximately 80% of them present only once. The sequenced sample consisted of memory CD4+ T cells from blood. These receptors came from an adult in good health and CMV-seronegative. The CDR3 runs from the conserved cysteine through the conserved F or W. Fields, in order: CDR3 protein, CDR3 DNA, V gene, D gene, J gene, clone size. D genes are given only for firm matches. Part of the rows lack a size; the others show once, few, many or a class for expanded clones.

CASSLFDGSYNEQFF TGTGCCAGCAGCTTATTTGACGGGTCCTACAATGAGCAGTTCTTC TRBV7-6 - TRBJ2-1 once
CASSSEGDGYTF TGTGCCAGCAGCTCCGAGGGGGATGGCTACACCTTC TRBV11-2 - TRBJ1-2 -
CASSPGTGGRNSPLHF TGTGCCAGCAGCCCCGGGACAGGGGGACGTAATTCACCCCTCCACTTT TRBV14 TRBD1 TRBJ1-6 -
CASSWGLDSGGYTF TGCGCCAGCAGCTGGGGATTAGACAGCGGTGGCTACACCTTC TRBV5-1 - TRBJ1-2 -
CASSLTGTGNQPQHF TGCGCCAGCAGCCTGACCGGGACAGGCAATCAGCCCCAGCATTTT TRBV5-1 TRBD1 TRBJ1-5 -
CASSSDMPPGSF TGCGCCAGCAGCTCGGACATGCCCCCGGGCTCCTTC TRBV5-1 - TRBJ1-2 -
CASSTTEYEQYF TGTGCCAGCAGCACGACAGAGTACGAGCAGTACTTC TRBV5-4 - TRBJ2-7 -
CASRPTGPNTGELFF TGTGCCAGCAGACCAACAGGTCCGAACACCGGGGAGCTGTTTTTT TRBV2 - TRBJ2-2 -
CASSTRQGVYEQYF TGTGCCAGTAGTACTCGACAGGGAGTCTACGAGCAGTACTTC TRBV19 TRBD1 TRBJ2-7 -
CASSLGVGLSVSLHF TGTGCCAGCAGCTTAGGCGTGGGCCTGAGTGTGTCCCTCCACTTT TRBV7-2 - TRBJ1-6 -
CASSLAGAGNQPQHF TGCGCCAGCAGCTTGGCGGGGGCAGGGAACCAGCCCCAGCATTTT TRBV5-1 - TRBJ1-5 -
CASSEGNSNQPQHF TGTGCCAGCTCGGAGGGGAATAGCAATCAGCCCCAGCATTTT TRBV18 - TRBJ1-5 -
CASSQTGARYEQYF TGTGCCAGCAGCCAGACAGGGGCCCGCTACGAGCAGTACTTC TRBV5-4 TRBD1 TRBJ2-7 -
CASSESGAPGANVLTF TGCGCCAGCAGTGAGTCAGGGGCCCCTGGGGCCAACGTCCTGACTTTC TRBV10-2 - TRBJ2-6 -
CAWRIKARGTEAFF TGTGCCTGGAGAATAAAGGCGCGTGGGACTGAAGCTTTCTTT TRBV30 - TRBJ1-1 -
CASSLTDGSAEAFF TGTGCCAGCAGCCTGACGGACGGTAGCGCTGAAGCTTTCTTT TRBV5-5 - TRBJ1-1 -
CASSLDGLRSGNTIYF TGCGCCAGCAGCTTGGATGGATTACGCTCTGGAAACACCATATATTTT TRBV5-1 - TRBJ1-3 -
CASSLTGTSYEQYF TGTGCCAGCAGCTTGACTGGGACAAGTTACGAGCAGTACTTC TRBV5-5 - TRBJ2-7 -
CATNRDAGEQYF TGTGCCACCAACAGGGACGCCGGAGAGCAGTACTTC TRBV15 - TRBJ2-7 -
CASSFGQGARGYTF TGTGCCAGCAGCTTCGGACAGGGGGCCCGGGGCTACACCTTC TRBV5-6 TRBD1 TRBJ1-2 -
CASSSDKLTEAFF TGCGCCAGCAGCTCGGACAAGCTTACTGAAGCTTTCTTT TRBV5-1 - TRBJ1-1 -
CASSLGSWTSYEQYF TGTGCCAGCAGCTTAGGGTCATGGACCTCCTACGAGCAGTACTTC TRBV7-6 - TRBJ2-7 -
CAISEGLRGRNTIYF TGTGCCATCAGTGAAGGTCTGCGGGGGAGAAACACCATATATTTT TRBV10-3 - TRBJ1-3 -
CASSLSNGNQPQHF TGTGCCAGCAGCTTAAGTAATGGCAATCAGCCCCAGCATTTT TRBV5-5 - TRBJ1-5 -
CATSRDLVTYGYTF TGTGCCACCAGCAGAGATCTAGTGACCTATGGCTACACCTTC TRBV15 - TRBJ1-2 -
CASSYGTGKAEAFF TGTGCCAGCAGTTACGGGACAGGGAAAGCTGAAGCTTTCTTT TRBV6-6 TRBD1 TRBJ1-1 few
CASSPTRDLEAFF TGTGCCAGCTCACCAACTAGGGATCTTGAAGCTTTCTTT TRBV18 - TRBJ1-1 -
CASESGFRDTEAFF TGCGCCAGCGAATCAGGGTTCCGCGATACTGAAGCTTTCTTT TRBV5-1 - TRBJ1-1 -
CASSLAPTSVETQYF TGTGCCAGCAGCTTAGCCCCTACTAGCGTAGAGACCCAGTACTTC TRBV7-2 TRBD2 TRBJ2-5 -
CASNSRHNQPQHF TGTGCCAGCAACTCCCGGCACAATCAGCCCCAGCATTTT TRBV2 - TRBJ1-5 -
CASSIKANGANVLTF TGTGCCAGTAGTATAAAGGCTAATGGGGCCAACGTCCTGACTTTC TRBV19 - TRBJ2-6 -
CASSLATANTGELFF TGCGCCAGCAGCTTGGCGACGGCGAACACCGGGGAGCTGTTTTTT TRBV5-1 - TRBJ2-2 -
CASSLSKGTTYEQYF TGTGCCAGCAGCTTGAGTAAGGGGACCACCTACGAGCAGTACTTC TRBV5-8 - TRBJ2-7 -
CASSYARQGGYQPQHF TGTGCCAGCAGTTACGCACGACAGGGGGGATACCAGCCCCAGCATTTT TRBV6-6 TRBD1 TRBJ1-5 -
CASSQDRRGGASYNEQFF TGCGCCAGCAGCCAAGATCGAAGAGGGGGGGCCTCCTACAATGAGCAGTTCTTC TRBV4-3 - TRBJ2-1 -
CATSRDLYEQYF TGTGCCACCAGCAGAGACCTCTACGAGCAGTACTTC TRBV15 - TRBJ2-7 -
CASSPGDTGNTIYF TGTGCCAGCAGCCCCGGGGACACTGGAAACACCATATATTTT TRBV9 - TRBJ1-3 -
CASSSLLAGGETQYF TGTGCCAGCAGTTCGCTCCTAGCGGGGGGGGAGACCCAGTACTTC TRBV27 TRBD2 TRBJ2-5 once
CASSSPQGAAYGYTF TGTGCCAGCAGCTCCCCCCAGGGGGCGGCCTATGGCTACACCTTC TRBV7-9 TRBD1 TRBJ1-2 -
CASSFSGGTDTQYF TGTGCCAGCAGCTTTAGCGGGGGCACAGATACGCAGTATTTT TRBV7-2 TRBD2 TRBJ2-3 -
CASSGGPSYNEQFF TGTGCCAGCAGCGGCGGGCCCTCCTACAATGAGCAGTTCTTC TRBV7-6 - TRBJ2-1 -
CASSPREYSNYGYTF TGTGCCAGCTCACCAAGGGAGTACTCTAACTATGGCTACACCTTC TRBV18 - TRBJ1-2 -
CASSSRGMTGNRAGELFF TGTGCCAGTAGTTCGCGTGGGATGACAGGAAATAGGGCCGGGGAGCTGTTTTTT TRBV19 - TRBJ2-2 -
CASLLRGAKNIQYF TGTGCCAGCCTACTCCGGGGGGCCAAAAACATTCAGTACTTC TRBV28 - TRBJ2-4 -
CASRQGSGNTIYF TGTGCCAGCAGGCAGGGGTCTGGAAACACCATATATTTT TRBV2 - TRBJ1-3 -
CASSTGRNQPQHF TGTGCCAGCAGTACAGGTAGAAACCAGCCCCAGCATTTT TRBV2 - TRBJ1-5 few
CASSLGQIPNYGYTF TGCGCCAGCAGCTTGGGACAGATTCCCAACTATGGCTACACCTTC TRBV5-1 - TRBJ1-2 -
CASSPRGALTDTQYF TGTGCCAGCAGTCCGCGGGGGGCTCTGACAGATACGCAGTATTTT TRBV7-2 TRBD2 TRBJ2-3 -
CASSLDRVGVTEAFF TGCGCCAGCAGCTTGGACAGGGTGGGTGTCACTGAAGCTTTCTTT TRBV5-1 - TRBJ1-1 -
CASCQQGPNEKLFF TGTGCCAGCTGCCAACAGGGACCTAATGAAAAACTGTTTTTT TRBV7-9 - TRBJ1-4 -
CATSRVLIGTSYADTQYF TGTGCCACCAGCAGAGTCCTGATAGGGACCTCTTACGCAGATACGCAGTATTTT TRBV15 - TRBJ2-3 -
CASNPSLGNSPLHF TGTGCCAGTAACCCGAGCCTGGGGAATTCACCCCTCCACTTT TRBV19 - TRBJ1-6 -
CASSLDGYEQYF TGTGCCAGCAGCCTGGACGGTTACGAGCAGTACTTC TRBV5-4 - TRBJ2-7 -
CASSLGGPSGGTGTQYF TGTGCCAGCAGCCTAGGTGGGCCTAGCGGGGGGACGGGTACGCAGTATTTT TRBV11-1 TRBD2 TRBJ2-3 -